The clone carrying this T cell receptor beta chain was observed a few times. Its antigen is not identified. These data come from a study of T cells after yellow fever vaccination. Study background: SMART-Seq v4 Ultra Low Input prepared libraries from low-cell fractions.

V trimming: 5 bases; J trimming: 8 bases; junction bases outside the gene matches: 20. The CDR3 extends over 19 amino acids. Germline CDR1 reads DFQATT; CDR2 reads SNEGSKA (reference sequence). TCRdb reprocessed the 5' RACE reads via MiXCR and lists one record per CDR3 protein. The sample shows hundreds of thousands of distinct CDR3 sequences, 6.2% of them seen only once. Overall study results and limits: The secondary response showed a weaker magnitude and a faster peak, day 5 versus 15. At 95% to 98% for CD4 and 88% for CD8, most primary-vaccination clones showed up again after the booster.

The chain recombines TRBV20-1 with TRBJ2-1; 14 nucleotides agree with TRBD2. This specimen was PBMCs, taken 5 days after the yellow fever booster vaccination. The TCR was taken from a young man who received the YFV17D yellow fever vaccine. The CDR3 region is CSAARPSGTSGGPSYEQFF. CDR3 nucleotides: TGCAGTGCTGCCCGCCCCTCCGGGACTAGCGGGGGCCCTTCGTATGAGCAGTTCTTC.